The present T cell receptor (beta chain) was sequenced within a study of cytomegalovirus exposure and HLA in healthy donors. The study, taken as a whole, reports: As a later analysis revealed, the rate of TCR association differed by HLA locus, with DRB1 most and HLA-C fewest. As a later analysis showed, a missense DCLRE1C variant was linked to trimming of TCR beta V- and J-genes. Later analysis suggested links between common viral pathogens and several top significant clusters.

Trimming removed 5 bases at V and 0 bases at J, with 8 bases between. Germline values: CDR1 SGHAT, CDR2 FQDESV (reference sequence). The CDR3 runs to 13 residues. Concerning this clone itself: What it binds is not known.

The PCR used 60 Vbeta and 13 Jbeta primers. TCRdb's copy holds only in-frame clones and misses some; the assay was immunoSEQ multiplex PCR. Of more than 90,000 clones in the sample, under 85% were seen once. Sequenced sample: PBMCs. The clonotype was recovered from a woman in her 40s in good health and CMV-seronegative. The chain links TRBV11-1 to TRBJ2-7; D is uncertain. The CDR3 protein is CASSRRSSYEQYF. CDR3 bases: TGTGCCAGCAGCCGGAGAAGCTCCTACGAGCAGTACTTC.